These 28 T cell receptor beta chains originate from one sample sequenced in a study of T cell repertoires in cytomegalovirus infection. TCRdb called the reads again in MiXCR, with one record for every CDR3 protein. The sample has some 940,000 distinct CDR3 sequences, around 30% seen once; the top ten hold over 11%. These TCRs' antigens remain unknown. The sequences come from cultured CD8+ T cells from PBMCs, collected from culture after CMV antigen stimulation. The receptors come from a human donor in good health (CMV status not recorded). Some clones in this sample may be carry-over from other donors' samples.

The gene calls are TRBV24-1 and TRBJ2-3; 10 positions agree with TRBD2. There are 18 residues in the CDR3. Germline V CDR1 and CDR2: KGHDR, SFDVKD. V trimming: 3 bases; J trimming: 2 bases; junction bases outside the gene matches: 10. The CDR3 nucleotides read TGTGCCACCAGTGATAGAACGGGAGCGGGGGGGCCCACAGATACGCAGTATTTT. Translation: CATSDRTGAGGPTDTQYF.

Many counts were recorded for this clonotype. The J gene is TRBJ1-2, the V gene TRBV7-6, with 8 bases fitting TRBD1. V shed 0 bases and J 8 bases; nucleotides not matched to a gene: 8. Germline values: CDR1 SGHVS, CDR2 FNYEAQ. The length of the CDR3 is 15 residues. The CDR3 reads CASSLAVTGGSGYTF. DNA for the CDR3: TGTGCCAGCAGCTTAGCCGTCACAGGGGGTTCGGGCTACACCTTC.

This chain uses TRBV27 with TRBJ1-1; TRBD1 aligns across 10 bases. The ends lost 5 bases at V and 12 bases at J; junction bases unmatched: 12. Per germline, CDR1 MNHEY and CDR2 SMNVEV (reference sequence). The CDR3 spans 14 residues. The CDR3 region is CASSTTGGLAWSFF. The CDR3 DNA is TGTGCCAGCAGTACGACAGGGGGCCTCGCTTGGTCTTTCTTT.

This clonotype was recorded at least ten times. The chain joins TRBV7-6 to TRBJ2-2; TRBD2 agrees at 9 bases. Germline trimming cut 4 bases from V and 0 bases from J; bases unmatched to any gene: 9. CDR1 is SGHVS, CDR2 FNYEAQ, per germline. This CDR3 region has 18 residues. The CDR3 loop is CASSYSTSGEANTGELFF. CDR3 DNA sequence: TGTGCCAGCAGCTATTCGACTAGCGGAGAGGCGAACACCGGGGAGCTGTTTTTT.

At least ten counts were recorded for this clonotype. The rearrangement joins TRBV7-6 to TRBJ2-3, with D possibly being TRBD1 (6 bases). The V end lost 2 bases, the J end lost 6 bases, and 12 bases lay between the germline ends. This CDR3 has 14 amino acids. Germline V gene data show CDR1 as SGHVS and CDR2 as FNYEAQ. The CDR3 sequence: CASSLRLRGDTQYF. The DNA of the CDR3 is TGTGCCAGCAGCTTAAGGCTGAGGGGGGATACGCAGTATTTT.

In its sample, this clonotype was seen a few times. The chain employs TRBV2 and TRBJ2-1; D unresolved. CDR3 size: 15 residues. V was pared by 7 bases and J by 0 bases, with 13 bases between. CDR1 and CDR2 from the germline V gene are SNHLY and FYNNEI. CDR3 in amino acids: CASTALAGSYNEQFF. CDR3 coding DNA: TGTGCCAGCACAGCCTTGGCTGGCTCCTACAATGAGCAGTTCTTC.

The chain joins TRBV4-2 to TRBJ1-5; the D is unclear. This CDR3 has 17 residues. The germline V gene encodes CDR1 LGHNA and CDR2 YNFKEQ. The ends were cut back, 4 bases at V and 0 bases at J, with 16 bases in the middle. CDR3 in amino acids: CASSPAASGLSNQPQHF. Written as DNA, the CDR3 is TGTGCCAGCAGCCCGGCCGCTTCAGGACTTAGCAATCAGCCCCAGCATTTT.

In regard to this clonotype: A much larger clone differs by one base, so this may be a read error. The chain recombines TRBV2 with TRBJ2-2; D is ambiguous. This CDR3 is built from 11 residues. Trimming stripped 3 bases from V and 6 bases from J, with 2 bases between. Germline CDR1 and CDR2: SNHLY and FYNNEI. The CDR3 loop reads CASSDSGELFF. CDR3 coding DNA: TGTGCCAGCAGTGACTCCGGGGAGCTGTTTTTT.

This clonotype was counted ten times or more. The chain joins TRBV7-2 to TRBJ2-7; tentative D call: TRBD2 (6 bases). Trimming stripped 4 bases from V and 6 bases from J, with 10 bases between. Germline CDR1 and CDR2: SGHTA and FQGNSA. The CDR3 consists of 12 residues. CDR3 loop: CASSSEGGEQYF. CDR3 sequence (DNA): TGTGCCAGCAGCTCGGAGGGCGGCGAGCAGTACTTC.

V usage is TRBV14 and J usage is TRBJ1-2; 8 bases are a match to TRBD1. J gave up 11 bases and V 4 bases, and 18 bases lay outside the gene matches. Per the germline V gene, CDR1 is SGHDN and CDR2 is FVKESK. CDR3 length equals 16 residues. The CDR3 here is CASSPRPTGEYFGYTF. DNA for the CDR3: TGTGCCAGCAGCCCAAGACCGACAGGGGAGTACTTTGGTTACACCTTC.

V gene TRBV20-1 combines with J gene TRBJ1-5; 7 bases are shared with TRBD1. J lost 4 bases, V lost 4 bases, and 7 bases had no gene match. The CDR3 loop spans 14 amino acids. Germline V lookup: CDR1 DFQATT, CDR2 SNEGSKA (reference sequence). CDR3 residues: CSAILGTENQPQHF. The CDR3 DNA sequence: TGCAGTGCTATTCTGGGGACAGAAAATCAGCCCCAGCATTTT.

CDR3 in amino acids: CASSIEAGGRHGTEAFF. Here the CDR3 DNA reads TGTGCCAGTAGTATAGAGGCAGGGGGCCGCCACGGAACTGAAGCTTTCTTT. The rearrangement joins TRBV19 to TRBJ1-1; 8 nucleotides align to TRBD1. Germline CDR1 reads LNHDA; CDR2 reads SQIVND (reference sequence). V was pared by 0 bases and J by 5 bases, with 11 bases of the junction left unmatched. The CDR3 length is 17 residues.

The chain is built from TRBV7-2 and TRBJ1-5; 12 positions match TRBD1. Unmatched junction bases numbered 6, after V lost 2 bases and J lost 7 bases. Germline lookup yields CDR1 SGHTA and CDR2 FQGNSA. This CDR3 region has 16 residues. The CDR3 region is CASSLRDRGRGQPQHF. CDR3 in DNA: TGTGCCAGCAGCTTAAGGGACAGGGGGCGAGGGCAGCCCCAGCATTTT.

The chain carries TRBV2 and TRBJ2-3, with D possibly TRBD1 on 6 matching bases. Looked up from germline, CDR1 is SNHLY and CDR2 is FYNNEI. The CDR3 is 13 residues long. Trimming shortened V by 9 bases and J by 3 bases, and 13 bases separated the two germline ends. CDR3 in amino acids: CARRSRGTDTQYF. CDR3 DNA sequence: TGTGCCAGAAGGAGCAGGGGAACAGATACGCAGTATTTT.

This clonotype was counted between two and nine times. The gene calls are TRBV6-5 and TRBJ2-2, with no clear D. In germline, CDR1 is MNHEY, CDR2 SVGAGI. CDR3 length: 16 amino acids. V was pared by 0 bases and J by 1 base, with 9 bases between. The CDR3 DNA is TGTGCCAGCAGTTACTCGATTCCAGGGAACACCGGGGAGCTGTTTTTT. Protein: CASSYSIPGNTGELFF.

This chain links TRBV7-9 with TRBJ2-5, with D perhaps TRBD1 (6 bases). This CDR3 comprises 13 residues. Germline-derived CDR1 and CDR2 are SEHNR and FQNEAQ (reference sequence). V was trimmed by 8 bases and J by 3 bases, leaving 13 bases between them. In DNA, the CDR3 is TGTGCCAGCGGGGTGACAGGCAAAGAGACCCAGTACTTC. It codes for CASGVTGKETQYF.

This clonotype was seen repeatedly, ten times or more. J is TRBJ1-5 and V is TRBV27; D unclear. Germline-derived CDR1 and CDR2 are MNHEY and SMNVEV (reference sequence). Trimming left V 8 bases short and J 6 bases short, with 2 bases between. This CDR3 is built from 9 residues. Here the CDR3 reads CASGQPQHF. In DNA form, the CDR3 reads TGTGCCAGCGGTCAGCCCCAGCATTTT.

This clonotype was found a few times. The chain links TRBV5-6 to TRBJ1-2; D perhaps matches TRBD1 (5 bases). The CDR3 is 14 residues long. Germline CDR1 and CDR2: SGHDT and YYEEEE. Trimming removed 2 bases at V and 8 bases at J, with 16 bases between. The CDR3 nucleotides are TGTGCCAGCAGCTTTCGACAGACGTTGGGCGGCTACACCTTC. Translating gives CASSFRQTLGGYTF.

J is TRBJ2-7 and V is TRBV3-1, with TRBD2 as a possible D gene (6 bases). The V end was cut by 4 bases, the J end by 5 bases, with 15 bases between. From germline, CDR1 is LGHDT and CDR2 YNNKEL (reference sequence). The CDR3 runs to 14 residues. CDR3 sequence reads: CASSPVRGRHEQYF. The CDR3, as DNA: TGTGCCAGCAGCCCGGTTCGGGGGAGGCACGAGCAGTACTTC.

This clonotype turned up a few times. The rearrangement uses TRBV7-2 and TRBJ2-7; D is unclear. Germline V gene data show CDR1 as SGHTA and CDR2 as FQGNSA. The CDR3 has 14 amino acids. V was shortened by 1 base and J by 2 bases, with 9 bases between the two germline ends. CDR3 DNA sequence: TGTGCCAGCAGCTTAGATTCTGTGGCCTACGAGCAGTACTTC. Translation: CASSLDSVAYEQYF.

The chain carries TRBV28 and TRBJ2-1; 10 bases agree with TRBD2. CDR1 MDHEN and CDR2 SYDVKM come from the germline V gene. The CDR3 has 16 residues. V dropped 6 bases and J dropped 0; count of bases not matched to a gene: 5. CDR3 sequence: CASSNIAGGSYNEQFF. The CDR3 nucleotides are TGTGCCAGCAGCAACATAGCGGGGGGCTCCTACAATGAGCAGTTCTTC.

V is TRBV7-9 and J is TRBJ2-7; the match to TRBD1 covers 9 bases. CDR3 length equals 15 residues. J gave up 4 bases and V 5 bases, and 9 bases lay outside the gene matches. Germline CDR1 and CDR2: SEHNR and FQNEAQ (reference sequence). The CDR3 region has the DNA TGTGCCAGCAGCCCACGGGACAGGGTGGGGTACGAGCAGTACTTC. Protein sequence: CASSPRDRVGYEQYF.

This clonotype was observed at least ten times. The CDR3 region has the DNA TGTGCCAGCAGTGTTGGGGCGGGGGCCCATAAATACGAGCAGTACGTC. This codes for CASSVGAGAHKYEQYV. The V and J genes are TRBV6-1 and TRBJ2-7, with D possibly being TRBD2 (7 bases). The CDR3 length is 16 residues. Germline V lookup: CDR1 MNHNS, CDR2 SASEGT. The germline V and J ends were trimmed by 4 bases and 4 bases, with 20 bases remaining between them.

This clonotype was picked up many times. The chain uses TRBV12-3 or TRBV12-4 and TRBJ2-3; no clear D gene. This CDR3 is built from 15 residues. Deletions cut 0 bases from V and 0 bases from J, with 7 bases between. For the CDR3, the DNA is TGTGCCAGCAGTTTAGCGGGAAAAAGCACAGATACGCAGTATTTT. This sequence encodes CASSLAGKSTDTQYF.

This clonotype was seen a handful of times. This chain links TRBV5-1 with TRBJ2-1; 9 bases map to TRBD1. The V gene end was trimmed by 3 bases and the J gene end by 9 bases; junction bases not matched to a gene: 10. The CDR3 contains 15 residues. Germline values: CDR1 SGHRS, CDR2 YFSETQ. Here the CDR3 reads CASSSGTGFQGEQFF. The CDR3, as DNA: TGCGCCAGCAGCTCCGGGACAGGGTTTCAGGGTGAGCAGTTCTTC.

This clonotype has at least ten counts. V is TRBV7-6 and J is TRBJ1-5; D gene ambiguous. Germline lookup yields CDR1 SGHVS and CDR2 FNYEAQ. The CDR3 spans 14 residues. Trimming removed 4 bases at V and 7 bases at J, with 14 bases between. The CDR3 nucleotides are TGTGCCAGCAGCTCGATATCAGGAAGGCAGCCCCAGCATTTT. As protein: CASSSISGRQPQHF. The full variable domain, in which reference TRBV7-6 and TRBJ1-5 provide the parts outside the CDR3, is GAGVSQSPRYKVTKRGQDVALRCDPISGHVSLYWYRQALGQGPEFLTYFNYEAQQDKSGLPNDRFSAERPEGSISTLTIQRTEQRDSAMYRCASSSISGRQPQHFGDGTRLSIL.

This clonotype was observed a few times. The CDR3 sequence is CASSSPGMAQPQHF. The DNA of the CDR3 is TGTGCCAGTTCAAGTCCGGGGATGGCTCAGCCCCAGCATTTT. V is TRBV19 and J is TRBJ1-5; D is uncertain. The CDR3 is made up of 14 amino acids. The germline gives CDR1 LNHDA, CDR2 SQIVND (reference sequence). V was cut by 8 bases and J by 6 bases, with 17 bases left in between.

This clonotype was picked up many times. V gene TRBV19 combines with J gene TRBJ2-1; no clear D. From germline, CDR1 is LNHDA and CDR2 SQIVND (reference sequence). The germline V and J ends were trimmed by 0 bases and 7 bases, with 19 bases remaining between them. This CDR3 is 17 amino acids long. CDR3 sequence: CASSIDPAGLSRNEQFF. The DNA for the CDR3 is TGTGCCAGTAGTATAGACCCGGCAGGCCTCTCGCGGAATGAGCAGTTCTTC.